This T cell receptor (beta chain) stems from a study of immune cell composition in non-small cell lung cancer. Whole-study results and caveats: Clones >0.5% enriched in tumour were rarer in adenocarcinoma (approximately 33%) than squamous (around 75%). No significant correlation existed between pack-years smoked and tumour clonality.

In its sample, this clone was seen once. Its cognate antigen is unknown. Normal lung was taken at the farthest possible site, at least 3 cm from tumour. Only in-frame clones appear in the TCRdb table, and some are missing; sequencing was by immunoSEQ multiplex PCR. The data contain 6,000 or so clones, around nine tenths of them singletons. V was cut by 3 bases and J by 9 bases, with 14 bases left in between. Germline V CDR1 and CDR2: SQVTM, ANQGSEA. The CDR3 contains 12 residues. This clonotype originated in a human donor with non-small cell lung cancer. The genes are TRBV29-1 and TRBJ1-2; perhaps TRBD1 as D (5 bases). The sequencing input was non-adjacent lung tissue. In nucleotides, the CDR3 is TGCAGCGTTGACGCGGGGGGAAGAAGCTACACCTTC. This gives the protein CSVDAGGRSYTF.